This T cell receptor (beta chain) was sequenced in a study of T cells after yellow fever vaccination. Study-wide results and limits: The booster response re-showed most primary clones: 95% to 96% CD4, around 85% CD8. Peak timing came faster in the weaker secondary response, day 5 versus 15.

TCRdb re-called the 5' RACE reads with MiXCR, one entry per CDR3 protein. The sample contains around 350,000 distinct CDR3 sequences, around 10% of which appear only once. CDR1 MNHEY and CDR2 SVGAGI come from the germline V gene. V lost 2 bases, J lost 0 bases, and 5 bases lay in between. The CDR3 is 13 residues long. The table lists this clonotype with many counts. The antigen is undetermined. The rearrangement links TRBV6-5 to TRBJ2-7; D is uncertain. Sequenced material: PBMCs, taken on the day of the first yellow fever vaccination. The TCR originated in a man younger than 35 who received the YFV17D yellow fever vaccine. CDR3 sequence: CASSYDLSYEQYF. CDR3 nucleotides: TGTGCCAGCAGTTACGACCTCTCCTACGAGCAGTACTTC.